The clone carrying this T cell receptor (beta chain) was seen ten or more times. The record originates from a study of response to subunit inactivated influenza vaccine. MiXCR was run by TCRdb on the RT-PCR reads, yielding one entry per CDR3 protein. The profile shows more than 550,000 distinct CDR3 sequences, roughly 12% of them singletons. This CDR3 is built from 14 residues. Trimming pared 3 bases from V and 2 bases from J, leaving 8 bases between. Sequenced material: PBMCs from blood, taken on the day of vaccination. The J gene is TRBJ1-5, the V gene TRBV12-3 or TRBV12-4; TRBD1 might be the D (5 bases). The TCR was taken from a man aged 45 to 65 who received an inactivated influenza vaccine. CDR3 sequence reads: CASSLGGGNQPQHF. In DNA form, the CDR3 reads TGTGCCAGCAGTTTGGGGGGAGGCAATCAGCCCCAGCATTTT.